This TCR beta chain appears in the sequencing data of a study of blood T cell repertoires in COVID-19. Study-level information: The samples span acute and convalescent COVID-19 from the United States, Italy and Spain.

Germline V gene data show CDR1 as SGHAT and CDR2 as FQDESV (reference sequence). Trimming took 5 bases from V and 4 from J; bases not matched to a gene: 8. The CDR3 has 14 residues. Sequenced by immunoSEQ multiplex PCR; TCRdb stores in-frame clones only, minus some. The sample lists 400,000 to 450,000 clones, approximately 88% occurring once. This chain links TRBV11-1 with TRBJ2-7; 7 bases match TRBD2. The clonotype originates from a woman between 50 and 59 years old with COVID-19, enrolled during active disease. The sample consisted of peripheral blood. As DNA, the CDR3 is TGTGCCAGCAGCCGTCCCCAGGGAGGGTACGAGCAGTACTTC. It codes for CASSRPQGGYEQYF.